A selection of T cell receptor beta chains follows, all from one sample in a study of prognosis after radiotherapy for stage I lung cancer. In TCRdb, the multiplex PCR reads were re-called with MiXCR into one record per CDR3 protein. Of about 12,000 distinct CDR3 sequences listed, over 35% were seen once; the top ten hold roughly 50%. The input for sequencing was PBMCs, taken before or after stereotactic body radiation therapy (not recorded which). These receptors were obtained from a donor over 45 with non-small cell lung cancer. The CDR3 runs from the conserved cysteine through the conserved F or W. Not all rows give a size; the values are once, few, many and, for expanded clones, a class.

V gene | clone size | CDR3 protein
TRBV6-1 | few | CASRVQLNSPLHF
TRBV20-1 | NA | CSASNRSSYNSPLHF
TRBV5-5 | many | CASSFAQETQYF
TRBV5-1 | many | CASSFIGDRTYGYTF
TRBV6-1 | NA | CASSELYNEQFF
TRBV20-1 | NA | CSALPISGREFTDTQYF
TRBV30 | many | CAWGGGGKETQYF
TRBV19 | many | CASSHPGSGTLEQYF
TRBV19 | NA | CASSHPGSGALEQYF
TRBV25-1 | many | CASSESGVYGYTF
TRBV6-1 | NA | CASSRGERHNSPLHF
TRBV5-1 | NA | CASSLAPTGRGTEAFF
TRBV6-1 | many | CASSEVWGGTGREAFF
TRBV7-2 | many | CASRPLRTTDTQYF
TRBV20-1 | NA | CSARAGTVRSGNTIYF
TRBV12-3/TRBV12-4 | NA | CASRPWSVQDQPQHF
TRBV25-1 | many | CASSEGPLSSYEQYF
TRBV6-2/TRBV6-3 | NA | CATSWGHTDTQYF
TRBV27 | NA | CASSHDSLQAQYF
TRBV6-5 | NA | CASSYHSPVTSVYEQYF
TRBV5-1 | many | CASSLELARSSSGLFF
TRBV19 | many | CASTLNSFEAFF
TRBV24-1 | NA | CATSDSSRPNEQFF
TRBV12-5 | medium-sized | CASGRVALLPTRYNEQFF
TRBV12-3/TRBV12-4 | many | CASRVAPNTGELFF
TRBV4-3 | once | CASSQVQGVFGNKPQHF
TRBV7-2 | NA | CASSAPRTGSSYNEQFF
TRBV7-2 | many | CASSSGQGETQYF
TRBV6-5 | many | CASSLTSTGELFF
TRBV3-1 | NA | CASSQDRRGTFYF
TRBV29-1 | many | CSVAQGVNAEAFF
TRBV5-8 | NA | CASSLGGPGRYEQYF
TRBV11-2 | many | CASSLPPGQETQYF
TRBV6-5 | medium-sized | CASSYLSGERSPLHF
TRBV7-2 | few | CASSPGVGEQFF
TRBV28 | many | CASSLPFGQGDTQYF
TRBV5-1 | once | CASSTSGRANEQFF
TRBV6-1 | medium-sized | CASNGRGYEQYF
TRBV12-3/TRBV12-4 | NA | CASSLLSTVAFF
TRBV19 | many | CASSIDGSGGILQETQYF
TRBV5-1 | many | CASSLAGYFTDTQYF
TRBV6-6 | NA | CASIYSPRGLYNEQFF
TRBV15 | many | CATSRETEYNEQFF
TRBV3-1 | many | CASSQVGGTGELFF
TRBV12-3/TRBV12-4 | NA | CASSFLTSGTDTQYF
TRBV20-1 | NA | CSARAGLAGVTDTQYF
TRBV6-1 | NA | CASSGRGSGIAKNIQYF
TRBV15 | many | CATSRDQKKTSGHAKNIQYF
TRBV15 | NA | CATSREGSGGANVLTF
TRBV2 | many | CASSERWGASQETQYF
TRBV19 | many | CASSIVGGQETQYF
TRBV7-2 | many | CASRLRGRGRQDTQYF
TRBV7-6 | medium-sized | CASSFGTGGLYEQYF
TRBV30 | few | CAWSMTRGNSPLHF
TRBV3-1 | NA | CASSITGGAGETQYF
TRBV12-3/TRBV12-4 | NA | CAINYPTGTSGGWETQYF
TRBV10-3 | many | CAISESQMGEQYF